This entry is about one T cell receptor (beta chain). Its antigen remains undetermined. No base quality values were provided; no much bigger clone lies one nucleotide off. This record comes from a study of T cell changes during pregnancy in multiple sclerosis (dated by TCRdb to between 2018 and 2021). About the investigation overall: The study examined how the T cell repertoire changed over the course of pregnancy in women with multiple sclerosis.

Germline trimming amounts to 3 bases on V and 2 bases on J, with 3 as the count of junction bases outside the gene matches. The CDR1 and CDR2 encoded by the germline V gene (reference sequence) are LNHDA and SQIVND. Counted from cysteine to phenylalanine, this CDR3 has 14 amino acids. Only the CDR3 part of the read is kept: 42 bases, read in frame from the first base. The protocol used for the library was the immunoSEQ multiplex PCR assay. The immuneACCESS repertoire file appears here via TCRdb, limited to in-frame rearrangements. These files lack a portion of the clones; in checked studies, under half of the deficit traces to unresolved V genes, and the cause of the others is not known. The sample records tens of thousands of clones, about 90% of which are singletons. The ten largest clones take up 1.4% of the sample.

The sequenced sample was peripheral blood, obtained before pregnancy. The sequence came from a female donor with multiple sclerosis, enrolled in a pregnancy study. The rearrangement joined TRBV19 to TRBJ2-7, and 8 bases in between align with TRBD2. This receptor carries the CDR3 CASSIGGGPYEQYF. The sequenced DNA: TGTGCCAGTAGTATCGGGGGGGGACCCTACGAGCAGTACTTC.